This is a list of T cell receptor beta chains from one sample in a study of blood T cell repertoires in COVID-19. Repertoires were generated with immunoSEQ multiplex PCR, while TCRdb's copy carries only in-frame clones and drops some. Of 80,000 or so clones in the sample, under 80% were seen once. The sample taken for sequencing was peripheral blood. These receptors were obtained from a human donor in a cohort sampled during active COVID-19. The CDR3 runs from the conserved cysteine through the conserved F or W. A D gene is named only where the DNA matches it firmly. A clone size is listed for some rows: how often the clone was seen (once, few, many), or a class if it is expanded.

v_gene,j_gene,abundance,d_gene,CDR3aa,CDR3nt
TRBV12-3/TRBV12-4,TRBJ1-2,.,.,CASSFRDRGGYTF,TGTGCCAGCAGTTTCCGGGACCGGGGGGGCTACACCTTC
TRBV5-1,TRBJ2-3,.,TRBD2,CASSTGLALDTQYF,TGCGCCAGCAGCACGGGACTAGCGTTAGATACGCAGTATTTT
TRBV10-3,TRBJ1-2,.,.,CAISEFQVMSGYTF,TGTGCCATCAGTGAGTTCCAGGTTATGAGCGGCTACACCTTC
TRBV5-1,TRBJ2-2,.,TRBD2,CASIPLPGGPNTGELFF,TGCGCCAGCATCCCCTTACCGGGGGGGCCGAACACCGGGGAGCTGTTTTTT
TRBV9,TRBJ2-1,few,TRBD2,CASSALAGGTYNEQFF,TGTGCCAGCAGCGCCTTAGCGGGGGGGACATACAATGAGCAGTTCTTC
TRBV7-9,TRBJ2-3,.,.,CASSLTGADTQYF,TGTGCCAGCAGCCTAACGGGGGCAGATACGCAGTATTTT
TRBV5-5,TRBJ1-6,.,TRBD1,CASSWTGPLFSPLHF,TGTGCCAGCAGCTGGACAGGACCCCTGTTCTCACCCCTCCACTTT
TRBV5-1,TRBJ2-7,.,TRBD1,CASRITGGAYEQYF,TGCGCCAGCAGGATTACAGGGGGCGCCTACGAGCAGTACTTC
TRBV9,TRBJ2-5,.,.,CASSPRGETQYF,TGTGCCAGCAGCCCTCGCGGTGAGACCCAGTACTTC
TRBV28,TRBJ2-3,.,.,CASSGGTAGDTQYF,TGTGCCAGCTCAGGCGGGACGGCTGGAGATACGCAGTATTTT
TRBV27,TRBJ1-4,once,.,CASSRQGEEKLFF,TGTGCCAGCAGTCGCCAGGGCGAGGAAAAACTGTTTTTT
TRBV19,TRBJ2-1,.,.,CASSMTGSSYNEQFF,TGTGCCAGTAGTATGACGGGGAGCTCCTACAATGAGCAGTTCTTC
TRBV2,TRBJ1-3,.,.,CAGTTGLGNTIYF,TGTGCCGGGACTACAGGGCTTGGAAACACCATATATTTT
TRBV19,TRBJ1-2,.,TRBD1,CASTRGTAWDYGYTF,TGTGCCAGTACCCGGGGGACAGCCTGGGACTATGGCTACACCTTC
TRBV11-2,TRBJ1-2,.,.,CASSLDRNYGYTF,TGTGCCAGCAGCTTAGACAGAAACTATGGCTACACCTTC
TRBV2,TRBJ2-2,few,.,CASRTGRTGELFF,TGTGCCAGCAGGACAGGACGAACCGGGGAGCTGTTTTTT
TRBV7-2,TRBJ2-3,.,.,CASSLIAARTDTQYF,TGTGCCAGCAGCTTAATAGCGGCCCGCACAGATACGCAGTATTTT
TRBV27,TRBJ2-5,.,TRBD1,CASSSVGQGVETQYF,TGTGCCAGCAGCTCTGTGGGACAGGGAGTGGAGACCCAGTACTTC
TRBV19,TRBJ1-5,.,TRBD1,CASSIGDSSNQPQHF,TGTGCCAGTAGTATAGGGGACAGTAGCAATCAGCCCCAGCATTTT
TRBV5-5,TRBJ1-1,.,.,CASSLEGAEAFF,TGTGCCAGCAGCTTGGAGGGGGCTGAAGCTTTCTTT
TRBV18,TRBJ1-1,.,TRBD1,CASSTKQGGSTEAFF,TGTGCCAGCTCAACAAAACAGGGGGGTAGCACTGAAGCTTTCTTT
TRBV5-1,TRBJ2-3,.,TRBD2,CASSPTGGRGDTQYF,TGCGCCAGCAGCCCAACGGGGGGGCGGGGAGATACGCAGTATTTT
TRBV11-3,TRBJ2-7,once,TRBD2,CASSFSGGRNEQYF,TGTGCCAGCAGCTTTAGCGGGGGAAGGAACGAGCAGTACTTC
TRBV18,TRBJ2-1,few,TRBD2,CASSPSLAGYNEQFF,TGTGCCAGCTCACCTTCACTAGCGGGGTACAATGAGCAGTTCTTC
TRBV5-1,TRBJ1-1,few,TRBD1,CASSLRDRTEAFF,TGCGCCAGCAGCCTACGGGACAGGACTGAAGCTTTCTTT
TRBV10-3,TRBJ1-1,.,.,CAISVTGYTEAFF,TGTGCCATCAGTGTTACAGGGTACACTGAAGCTTTCTTT
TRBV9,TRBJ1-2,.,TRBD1,CASSTHRGREVNYGYTF,TGTGCCAGCAGCACCCACAGGGGGCGCGAGGTCAACTATGGCTACACCTTC
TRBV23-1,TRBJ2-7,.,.,CASSPFLQGPYEQYF,TGCGCCAGCAGTCCCTTTCTACAGGGTCCCTACGAGCAGTACTTC
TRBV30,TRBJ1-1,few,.,CAWTGEYTEAFF,TGTGCCTGGACAGGGGAGTATACTGAAGCTTTCTTT
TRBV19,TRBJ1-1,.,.,CASSITGEGAEAFF,TGTGCCAGTAGTATCACCGGCGAAGGGGCTGAAGCTTTCTTT
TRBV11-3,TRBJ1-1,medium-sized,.,CASSPGREPNTEAFF,TGTGCCAGCAGCCCTGGGCGGGAGCCGAACACTGAAGCTTTCTTT
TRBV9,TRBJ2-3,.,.,CASGVREVATDTQYF,TGTGCCAGCGGCGTCAGGGAAGTCGCCACAGATACGCAGTATTTT
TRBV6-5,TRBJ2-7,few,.,CASRTAGGPTYEQYF,TGTGCCAGCAGGACAGCGGGCGGGCCTACCTACGAGCAGTACTTC
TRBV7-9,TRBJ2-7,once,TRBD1,CASSFAGTAYEQYF,TGTGCCAGCAGCTTCGCCGGGACAGCCTACGAGCAGTACTTC
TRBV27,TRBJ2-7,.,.,CASSFDRQGNEQYF,TGTGCCAGCAGTTTCGACAGGCAGGGGAACGAGCAGTACTTC
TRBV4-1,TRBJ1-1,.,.,CASSQIRGNTEAFF,TGCGCCAGCAGCCAGATACGGGGGAACACTGAAGCTTTCTTT
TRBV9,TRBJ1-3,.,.,CASSPAVSVGSGNTIYF,TGTGCCAGCAGCCCAGCAGTGAGCGTCGGTTCTGGAAACACCATATATTTT
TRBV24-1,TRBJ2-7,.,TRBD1,CATSDSSRGREQYF,TGTGCCACCAGTGATTCAAGCAGGGGGCGCGAGCAGTACTTC
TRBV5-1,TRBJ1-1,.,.,CASGQGGNTEAFF,TGCGCCAGCGGTCAAGGCGGGAACACTGAAGCTTTCTTT
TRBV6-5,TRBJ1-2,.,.,CASSPRTAANYGYTF,TGTGCCAGCAGTCCACGGACAGCGGCTAACTATGGCTACACCTTC
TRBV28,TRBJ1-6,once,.,CAIHRGGAEANSPLHF,TGTGCCATCCATCGGGGAGGGGCCGAAGCGAATTCACCCCTCCACTTT
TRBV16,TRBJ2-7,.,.,CASSQWRSSSYEQYF,TGTGCCAGCAGCCAATGGCGGAGTAGCTCCTACGAGCAGTACTTC